Listed below are T cell receptor beta chains from one sample, sequenced in a study of blood T cell repertoires in COVID-19. Sequencing used immunoSEQ multiplex PCR; TCRdb keeps in-frame clones, though not all of them. The sample records around 100,000 clones, less than 95% being singletons. Sequenced sample: peripheral blood. The receptors derive from a middle-aged man with acute or convalescent COVID-19. Both conserved end residues are part of each CDR3. D genes are given only for firm matches. Rows may omit the clone size; those that give it use once, few, many or a size class.

d_gene	v_gene	abundance	j_gene	CDR3aa	CDR3nt
.	TRBV7-9	.	TRBJ1-1	CASSLVGSGSTEAFF	TGTGCCAGCAGCTTAGTAGGGTCTGGGAGCACTGAAGCTTTCTTT
TRBD2	TRBV7-9	.	TRBJ2-7	CASSLSIPTSDNEQYF	TGTGCCAGCAGCTTATCAATACCGACTAGCGATAACGAGCAGTACTTC
.	TRBV18	.	TRBJ2-1	CASSPPQGGNEQFF	TGTGCCAGCTCACCACCACAGGGGGGGAATGAGCAGTTCTTC
.	TRBV4-1	.	TRBJ2-7	CASSQVLALVTYEQYF	TGCGCCAGCAGCCAAGTTTTAGCCCTGGTCACCTACGAGCAGTACTTC
.	TRBV5-5	few	TRBJ2-7	CASSLESRSYAQYF	TGTGCCAGCAGCTTAGAGTCACGGAGTTACGCGCAGTACTTC
.	TRBV30	once	TRBJ1-5	CAWSVSLAGFNQPQHF	TGTGCCTGGAGTGTAAGCTTGGCAGGCTTCAATCAGCCCCAGCATTTT
TRBD2	TRBV7-8	.	TRBJ2-2	CASSPPGLAGSGELFF	TGTGCCAGCAGTCCCCCCGGACTAGCGGGGTCCGGGGAGCTGTTTTTT
.	TRBV21-1	once	TRBJ1-1	CASSNYKQGTEAFF	TGTGCCAGCAGCAACTATAAACAGGGGACTGAAGCTTTCTTT
TRBD2	TRBV6-1	.	TRBJ2-5	CASSEGDYRNRYF	TGTGCCAGCAGTGAGGGGGACTACCGAAACCGGTACTTC
.	TRBV7-2	.	TRBJ1-1	CASSLLGAGPTEAFF	TGTGCCAGCAGCTTACTAGGTGCAGGGCCCACTGAAGCTTTCTTT